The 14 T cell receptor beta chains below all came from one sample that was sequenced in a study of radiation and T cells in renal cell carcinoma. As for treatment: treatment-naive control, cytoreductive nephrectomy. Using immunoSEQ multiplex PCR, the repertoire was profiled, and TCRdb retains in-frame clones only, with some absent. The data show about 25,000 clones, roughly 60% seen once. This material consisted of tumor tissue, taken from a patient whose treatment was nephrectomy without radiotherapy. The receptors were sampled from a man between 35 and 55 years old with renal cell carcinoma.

The CDR3 region has the DNA TGTGCCAGTAGTGGATTGGACTTCTACGAGCAGTACTTC. Its protein is CASSGLDFYEQYF. The chain joins TRBV19 to TRBJ2-7, with D possibly matching TRBD2 (5 bases). There are 13 residues in the CDR3. V lost 5 bases and J 3 bases, leaving 11 bases between the germline ends. Germline CDR1 LNHDA, CDR2 SQIVND (reference sequence).

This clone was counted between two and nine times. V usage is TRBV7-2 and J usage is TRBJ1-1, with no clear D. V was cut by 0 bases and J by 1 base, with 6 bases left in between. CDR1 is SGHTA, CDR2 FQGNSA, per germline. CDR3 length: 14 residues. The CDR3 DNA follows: TGTGCCAGCAGCTTAGCGTATACGAACACTGAAGCTTTCTTT. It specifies CASSLAYTNTEAFF.

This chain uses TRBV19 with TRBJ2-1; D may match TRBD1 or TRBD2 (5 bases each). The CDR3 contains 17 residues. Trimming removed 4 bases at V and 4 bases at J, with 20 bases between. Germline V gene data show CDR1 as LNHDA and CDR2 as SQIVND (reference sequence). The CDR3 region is CASSSQLPPGPYNEQFF. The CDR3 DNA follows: TGTGCCAGTAGTAGCCAGCTACCCCCGGGGCCTTACAATGAGCAGTTCTTC.

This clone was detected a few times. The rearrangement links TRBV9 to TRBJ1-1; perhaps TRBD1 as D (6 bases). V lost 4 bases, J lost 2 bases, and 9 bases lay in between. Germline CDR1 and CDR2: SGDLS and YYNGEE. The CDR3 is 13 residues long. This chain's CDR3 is CASSLQGNTEAFF. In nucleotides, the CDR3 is TGTGCCAGCAGCCTACAGGGTAACACTGAAGCTTTCTTT.

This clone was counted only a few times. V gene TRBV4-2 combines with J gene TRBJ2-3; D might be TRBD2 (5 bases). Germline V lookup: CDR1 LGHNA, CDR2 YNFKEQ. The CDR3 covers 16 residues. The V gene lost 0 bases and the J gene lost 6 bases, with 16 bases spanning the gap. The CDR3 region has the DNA TGTGCCAGCAGCCAAGATCTTTTGCCAAAGCGGGATACGCAGTATTTT. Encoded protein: CASSQDLLPKRDTQYF.

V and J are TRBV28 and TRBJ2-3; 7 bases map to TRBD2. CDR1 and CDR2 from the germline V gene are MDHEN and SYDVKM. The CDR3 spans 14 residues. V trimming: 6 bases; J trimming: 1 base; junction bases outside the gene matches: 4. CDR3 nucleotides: TGTGCCAGCAGGGAAGCGGGGCGCACAGATACGCAGTATTTT. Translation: CASREAGRTDTQYF.

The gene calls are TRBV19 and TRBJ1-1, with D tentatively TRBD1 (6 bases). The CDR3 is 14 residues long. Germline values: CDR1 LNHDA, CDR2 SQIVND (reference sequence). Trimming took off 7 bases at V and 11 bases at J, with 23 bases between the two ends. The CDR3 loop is CASIPFNRVGDAFF. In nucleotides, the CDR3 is TGTGCCAGTATCCCCTTTAACAGGGTGGGAGATGCTTTCTTT. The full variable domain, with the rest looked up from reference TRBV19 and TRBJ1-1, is DGGITQSPKYLFRKEGQNVTLSCEQNLNHDAMYWYRQDPGQGLRLIYYSQIVNDFQKGDIAEGYSVSREKKESFPLTVTSAQKNPTAFYLCASIPFNRVGDAFFGQGTRLTVV.

CDR3 region: CAISESGGDSSLLVNEQFF. The CDR3 bases are TGTGCCATCAGTGAGTCAGGGGGTGACTCGTCTCTCCTCGTCAATGAGCAGTTCTTC. This rearrangement joins TRBV10-3 to TRBJ2-1, with a possible D match to TRBD1 (6 bases). This CDR3 is 19 amino acids long. Germline V lookup: CDR1 ENHRY, CDR2 SYGVKD. V dropped 0 bases and J dropped 6 bases, with 24 bases sitting between them.

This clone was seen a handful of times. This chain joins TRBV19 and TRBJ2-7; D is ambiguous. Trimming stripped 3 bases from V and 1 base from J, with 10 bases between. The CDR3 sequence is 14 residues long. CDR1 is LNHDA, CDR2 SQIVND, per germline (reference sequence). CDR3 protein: CASSMWERSYEQYF. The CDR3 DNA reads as TGTGCCAGTAGTATGTGGGAACGATCCTACGAGCAGTACTTC.

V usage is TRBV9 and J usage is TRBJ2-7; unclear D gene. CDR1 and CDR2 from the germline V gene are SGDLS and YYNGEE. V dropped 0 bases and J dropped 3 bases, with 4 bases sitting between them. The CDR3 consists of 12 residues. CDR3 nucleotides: TGTGCCAGCAGCGTAGCGGGCTACGAGCAGTACTTC. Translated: CASSVAGYEQYF. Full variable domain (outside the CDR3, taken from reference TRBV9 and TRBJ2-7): DSGVTQTPKHLITATGQRVTLRCSPRSGDLSVYWYQQSLDQGLQFLIQYYNGEERAKGNILERFSAQQFPDLHSELNLSSLELGDSALYFCASSVAGYEQYFGPGTRLTVT.

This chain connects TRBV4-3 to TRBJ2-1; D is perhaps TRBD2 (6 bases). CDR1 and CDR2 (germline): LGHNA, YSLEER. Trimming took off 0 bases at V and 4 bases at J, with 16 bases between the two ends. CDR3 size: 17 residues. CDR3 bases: TGCGCCAGCAGCCAAGATGGTCCGGGGGAAGGGTACAATGAGCAGTTCTTC. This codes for CASSQDGPGEGYNEQFF.

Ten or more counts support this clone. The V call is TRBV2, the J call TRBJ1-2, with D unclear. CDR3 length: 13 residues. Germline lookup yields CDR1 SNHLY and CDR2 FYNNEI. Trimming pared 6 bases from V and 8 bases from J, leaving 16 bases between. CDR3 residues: CASSPNGMGGYTF. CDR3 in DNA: TGTGCCAGCAGCCCCAACGGGATGGGGGGCTACACCTTC.

CDR3 in amino acids: CASSLKTGDSPLHF. The CDR3 DNA reads TGTGCCAGCAGCTTAAAAACAGGGGATTCACCCCTCCACTTT. The chain couples TRBV7-6 to TRBJ1-6, with TRBD1 matching 7 bases. The CDR3 spans 14 residues. Germline CDR1 reads SGHVS; CDR2 reads FNYEAQ. V lost 2 bases, J lost 8 bases, and 3 bases stayed unmatched.

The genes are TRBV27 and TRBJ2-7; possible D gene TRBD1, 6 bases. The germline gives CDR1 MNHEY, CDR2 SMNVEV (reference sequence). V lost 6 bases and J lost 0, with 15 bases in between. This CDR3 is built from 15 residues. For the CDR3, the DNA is TGTGCCAGCAGCCCGATCGGACAGCACTCCTACGAGCAGTACGTC. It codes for CASSPIGQHSYEQYV.